This record looks at one TCR beta chain sequence and its context. The data were produced by immunoSEQ multiplex PCR, yet TCRdb's version contains in-frame clones alone and is incomplete. The table includes 300,000 to 350,000 clones, 87% detected once. This specimen comes from a study of blood T cell repertoires in COVID-19. Study as a whole: The study drew acute and convalescent COVID-19 samples from the United States, Italy and Spain. Sample material is recorded as cDNA or gDNA derived from T cells, B-cell-depleted T cells, or PBMCs.

In assigning cohorts, the study relied on participant-reported clinical history. From germline, CDR1 is LGHNA and CDR2 YNFKEQ. This CDR3 has 17 residues. V was clipped by 0 bases and J by 3 bases, with 14 bases between them. The receptor was derived from a woman aged 18-29 years who had recovered from COVID-19. This chain connects TRBV4-2 to TRBJ2-2; the D gene is possibly TRBD2 (6 bases). Sequencing input: PBMCs or T cells enriched from blood (not recorded which). The CDR3 is CASSQESPGVYTGELFF. CDR3 in DNA: TGTGCCAGCAGCCAAGAAAGTCCGGGGGTGTACACCGGGGAGCTGTTTTTT.